The 5 T cell receptor beta chains below all came from one sample that was sequenced in a study of blood T cell repertoires in COVID-19. The table came from immunoSEQ multiplex PCR; TCRdb's copy has only in-frame clones and leaves some out. This table holds some 140,000 clones, under 95% found once. The material sequenced was peripheral blood. The receptors come from a man in his fifties with acute or convalescent COVID-19.

The CDR3 protein is CASSRSTGELFF. In DNA form, the CDR3 reads TGTGCCAGCAGCCGGAGTACCGGGGAGCTGTTTTTT. This chain links TRBV7-3 with TRBJ2-2, with unresolved D. CDR1 is SGHTA and CDR2 is FQGTGA in the germline V gene. The CDR3 spans 12 residues. The ends were cut back, 5 bases at V and 5 bases at J, with 6 bases in the middle.

The V call is TRBV7-6, the J call TRBJ2-2; 10 bases are a match to TRBD2. CDR3 length: 16 amino acids. V dropped 8 bases and J dropped 1; count of bases not matched to a gene: 7. Germline V gene lookup returns CDR1 SGHVS and CDR2 FNYEAQ. The CDR3 sequence: CASSPRTSGNTGELFF. The CDR3 nucleotides read TGTGCCAGCTCACCCCGGACTAGCGGGAACACCGGGGAGCTGTTTTTT.

The chain employs TRBV5-1 and TRBJ2-3; weak D call: TRBD1 (6 bases). Germline V gives CDR1 SGHRS, CDR2 YFSETQ. The CDR3 length is 14 residues. The V and J ends lost 5 bases and 2 bases respectively, with 12 bases between them. CDR3 DNA sequence: TGCGCCAGCAGTCTCCGGGACAACACAGATACGCAGTATTTT. This encodes CASSLRDNTDTQYF.

DNA of the CDR3: TGTGCCAGCAGTTTCAGAAGGAGCTCGAACACCGGGGAGCTGTTTTTT. It codes for CASSFRRSSNTGELFF. The rearrangement uses TRBV27 and TRBJ2-2; D uncertain. Germline V CDR1 and CDR2: MNHEY, SMNVEV (reference sequence). This CDR3 spans 16 amino acids. V shed 3 bases and J shed 0 bases, with 11 bases lying between them.

The chain combines TRBV28 with TRBJ2-1; 9 bases align to TRBD1. J lost 4 bases, V lost 3 bases, and 4 bases had no gene match. The CDR3 is made up of 15 amino acids. CDR1 MDHEN and CDR2 SYDVKM come from the germline V gene. The CDR3 loop reads CASSFTGGRYNEQFF. Here the CDR3 DNA reads TGTGCCAGCAGTTTCACAGGGGGCAGGTACAATGAGCAGTTCTTC.